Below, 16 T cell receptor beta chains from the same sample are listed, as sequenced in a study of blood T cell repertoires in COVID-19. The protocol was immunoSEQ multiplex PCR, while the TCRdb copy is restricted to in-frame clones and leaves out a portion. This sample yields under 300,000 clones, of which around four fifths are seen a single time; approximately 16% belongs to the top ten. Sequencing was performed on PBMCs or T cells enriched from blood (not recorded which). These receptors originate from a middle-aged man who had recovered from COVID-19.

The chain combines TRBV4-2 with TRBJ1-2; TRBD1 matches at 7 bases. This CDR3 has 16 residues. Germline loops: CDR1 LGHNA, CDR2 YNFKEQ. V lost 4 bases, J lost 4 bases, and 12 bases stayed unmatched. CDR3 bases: TGTGCCAGCAGCCCCCCCACGACAGGGAAGGTCTATGGCTACACCTTC. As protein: CASSPPTTGKVYGYTF.

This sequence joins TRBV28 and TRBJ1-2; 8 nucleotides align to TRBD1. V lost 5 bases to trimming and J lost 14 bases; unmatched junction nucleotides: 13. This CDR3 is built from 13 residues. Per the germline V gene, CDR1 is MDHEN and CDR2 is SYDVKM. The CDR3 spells CASSPWTGTGVTF. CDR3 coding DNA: TGTGCCAGCAGTCCATGGACAGGGACGGGTGTTACCTTC.

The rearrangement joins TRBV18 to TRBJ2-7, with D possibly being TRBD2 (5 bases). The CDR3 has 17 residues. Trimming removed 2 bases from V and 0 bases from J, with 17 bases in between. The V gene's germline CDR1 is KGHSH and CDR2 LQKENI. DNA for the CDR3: TGTGCCAGCTCACCAATGAGCGGACTCGAACGCTCCTACGAGCAGTACTTC. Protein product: CASSPMSGLERSYEQYF. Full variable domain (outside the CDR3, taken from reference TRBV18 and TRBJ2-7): NAGVMQNPRHLVRRRGQEARLRCSPMKGHSHVYWYRQLPEEGLKFMVYLQKENIIDESGMPKERFSAEFPKEGPSILRIQQVVRGDSAAYFCASSPMSGLERSYEQYFGPGTRLTVT.

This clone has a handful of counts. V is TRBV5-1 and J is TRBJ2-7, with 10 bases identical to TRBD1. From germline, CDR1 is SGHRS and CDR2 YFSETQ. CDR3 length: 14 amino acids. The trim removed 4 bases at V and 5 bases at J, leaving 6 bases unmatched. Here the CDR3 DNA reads TGCGCCAGCAGCCGAGGACAGGGGGGAGACGAGCAGTACTTC. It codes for CASSRGQGGDEQYF.

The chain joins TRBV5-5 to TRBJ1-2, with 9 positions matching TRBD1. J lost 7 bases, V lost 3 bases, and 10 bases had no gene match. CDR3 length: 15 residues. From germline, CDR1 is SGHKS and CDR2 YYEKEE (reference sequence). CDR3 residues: CASSWEDRGWSGYTF. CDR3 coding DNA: TGTGCCAGCAGCTGGGAGGACAGGGGTTGGTCTGGCTACACCTTC.

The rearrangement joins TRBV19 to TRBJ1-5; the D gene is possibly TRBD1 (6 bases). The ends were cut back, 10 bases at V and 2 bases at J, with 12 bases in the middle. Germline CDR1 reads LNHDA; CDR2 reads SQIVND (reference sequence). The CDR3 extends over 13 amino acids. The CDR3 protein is CATEDSRNQPQHF. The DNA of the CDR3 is TGTGCCACCGAGGACAGCCGCAATCAGCCCCAGCATTTT.

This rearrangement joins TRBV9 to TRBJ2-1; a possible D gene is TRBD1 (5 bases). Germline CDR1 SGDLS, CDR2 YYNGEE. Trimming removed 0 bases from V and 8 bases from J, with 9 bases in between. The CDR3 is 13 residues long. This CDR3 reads CASSVEGYDEQFF. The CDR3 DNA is TGTGCCAGCAGCGTAGAGGGGTATGATGAGCAGTTCTTC.

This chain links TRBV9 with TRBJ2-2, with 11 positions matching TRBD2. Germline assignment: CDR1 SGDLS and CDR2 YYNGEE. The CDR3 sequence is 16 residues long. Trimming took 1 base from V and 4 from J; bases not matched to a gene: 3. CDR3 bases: TGTGCCAGCAGCGTATCTAGCGGGGGGAGCACCGGGGAGCTGTTTTTT. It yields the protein CASSVSSGGSTGELFF.

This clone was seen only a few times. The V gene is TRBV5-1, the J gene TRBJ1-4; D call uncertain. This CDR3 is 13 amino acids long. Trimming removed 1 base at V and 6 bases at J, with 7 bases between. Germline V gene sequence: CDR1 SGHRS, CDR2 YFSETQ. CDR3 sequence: CASSLLADEKLFF. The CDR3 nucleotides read TGCGCCAGCAGCTTGCTGGCAGATGAAAAACTGTTTTTT. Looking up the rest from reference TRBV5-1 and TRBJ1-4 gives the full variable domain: KAGVTQTPRYLIKTRGQQVTLSCSPISGHRSVSWYQQTPGQGLQFLFEYFSETQRNKGNFPGRFSGRQFSNSRSEMNVSTLELGDSALYLCASSLLADEKLFFGSGTQLSVL.

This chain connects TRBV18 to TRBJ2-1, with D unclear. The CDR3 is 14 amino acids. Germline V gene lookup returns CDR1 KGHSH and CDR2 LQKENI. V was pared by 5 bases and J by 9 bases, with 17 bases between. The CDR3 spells CASSDILVVSEQFF. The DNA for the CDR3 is TGTGCCAGCTCAGATATCCTAGTGGTTTCTGAGCAGTTCTTC.

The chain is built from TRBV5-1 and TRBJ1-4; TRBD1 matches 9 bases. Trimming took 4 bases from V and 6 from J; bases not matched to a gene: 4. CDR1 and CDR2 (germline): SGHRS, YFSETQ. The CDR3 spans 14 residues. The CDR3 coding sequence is TGCGCCAGCAGCGGCGGGACAGGGCATGAAAAACTGTTTTTT. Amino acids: CASSGGTGHEKLFF.

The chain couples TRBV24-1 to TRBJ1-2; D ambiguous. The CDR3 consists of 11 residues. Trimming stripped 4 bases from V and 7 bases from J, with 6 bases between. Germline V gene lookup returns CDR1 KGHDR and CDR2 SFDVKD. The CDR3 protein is CATSDGFGYTF. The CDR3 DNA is TGTGCCACCAGTGACGGTTTTGGCTACACCTTC.

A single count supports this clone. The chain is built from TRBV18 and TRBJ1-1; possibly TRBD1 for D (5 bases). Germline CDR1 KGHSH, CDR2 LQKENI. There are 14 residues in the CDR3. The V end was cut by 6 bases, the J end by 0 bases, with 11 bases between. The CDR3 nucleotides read TGTGCCAGCTCCCCGACAGCCATGAACACTGAAGCTTTCTTT. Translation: CASSPTAMNTEAFF.

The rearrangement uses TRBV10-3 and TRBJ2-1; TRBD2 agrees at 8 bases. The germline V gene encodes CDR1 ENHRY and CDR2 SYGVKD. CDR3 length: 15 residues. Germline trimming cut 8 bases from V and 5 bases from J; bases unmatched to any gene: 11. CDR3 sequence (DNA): TGTGCCATCCGTATAGCGGGGAATGGGGACAATGAGCAGTTCTTC. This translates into CAIRIAGNGDNEQFF.

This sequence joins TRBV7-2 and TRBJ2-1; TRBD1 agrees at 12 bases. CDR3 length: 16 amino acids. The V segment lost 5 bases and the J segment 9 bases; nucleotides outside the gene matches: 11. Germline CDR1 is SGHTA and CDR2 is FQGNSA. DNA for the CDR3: TGTGCCAGCAGCCCTCACCCGGGACAGGGGGCGAGTGAGCAGTTCTTC. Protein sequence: CASSPHPGQGASEQFF.

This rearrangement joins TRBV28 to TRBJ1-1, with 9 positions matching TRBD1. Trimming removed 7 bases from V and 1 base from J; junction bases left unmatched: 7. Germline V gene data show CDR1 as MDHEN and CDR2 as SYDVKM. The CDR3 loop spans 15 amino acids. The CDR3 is CASTPTGQGNTEAFF. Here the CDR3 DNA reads TGTGCCAGCACCCCGACGGGACAGGGGAACACTGAAGCTTTCTTT.